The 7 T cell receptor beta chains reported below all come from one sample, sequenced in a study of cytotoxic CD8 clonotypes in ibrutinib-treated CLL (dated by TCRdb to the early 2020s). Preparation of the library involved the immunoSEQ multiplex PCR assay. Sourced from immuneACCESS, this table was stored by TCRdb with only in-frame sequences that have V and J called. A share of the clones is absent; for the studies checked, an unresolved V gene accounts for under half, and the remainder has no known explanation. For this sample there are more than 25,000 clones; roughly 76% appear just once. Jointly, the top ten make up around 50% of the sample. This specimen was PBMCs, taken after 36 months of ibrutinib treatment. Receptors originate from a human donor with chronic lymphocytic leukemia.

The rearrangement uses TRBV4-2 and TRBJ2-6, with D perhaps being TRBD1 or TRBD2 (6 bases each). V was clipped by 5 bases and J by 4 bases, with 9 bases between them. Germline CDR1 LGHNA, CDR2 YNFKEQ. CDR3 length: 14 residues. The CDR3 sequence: CASSGGLGANVLTF. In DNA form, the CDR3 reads TGTGCCAGCAGCGGGGGGCTAGGGGCCAACGTCCTGACTTTC.

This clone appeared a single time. CDR3: CASRASGYTGELFF. Written as DNA, the CDR3 is TGTGCCAGCAGGGCTAGCGGTTACACCGGGGAGCTGTTTTTT. The genes are TRBV7-7 and TRBJ2-2; 7 nucleotides agree with TRBD2. Losses at the gene ends were 6 bases for V and 3 bases for J; bases not matched to a gene: 4. This CDR3 has 14 amino acids. Germline V gene lookup returns CDR1 SSHAT and CDR2 FNYEAQ (reference sequence).

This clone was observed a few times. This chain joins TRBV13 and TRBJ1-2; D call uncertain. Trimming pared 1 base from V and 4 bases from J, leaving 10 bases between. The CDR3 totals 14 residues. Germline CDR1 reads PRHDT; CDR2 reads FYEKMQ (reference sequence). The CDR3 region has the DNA TGTGCCAGCAGCTTAGACAGCCCCCGCTATGGCTACACCTTC. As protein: CASSLDSPRYGYTF.

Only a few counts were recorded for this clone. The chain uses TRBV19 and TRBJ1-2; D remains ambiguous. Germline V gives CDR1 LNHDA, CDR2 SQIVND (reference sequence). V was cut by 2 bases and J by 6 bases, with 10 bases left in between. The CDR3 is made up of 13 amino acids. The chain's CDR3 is CASSIKQRHGYTF. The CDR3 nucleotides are TGTGCCAGTAGTATAAAACAGAGGCATGGCTACACCTTC.

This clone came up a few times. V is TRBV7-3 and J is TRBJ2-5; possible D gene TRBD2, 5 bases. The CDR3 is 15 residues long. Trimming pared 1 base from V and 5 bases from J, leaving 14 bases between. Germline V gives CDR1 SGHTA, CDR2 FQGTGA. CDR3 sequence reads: CASSLMAGGWETQYF. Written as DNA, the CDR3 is TGTGCCAGCAGCTTAATGGCAGGCGGGTGGGAGACCCAGTACTTC.

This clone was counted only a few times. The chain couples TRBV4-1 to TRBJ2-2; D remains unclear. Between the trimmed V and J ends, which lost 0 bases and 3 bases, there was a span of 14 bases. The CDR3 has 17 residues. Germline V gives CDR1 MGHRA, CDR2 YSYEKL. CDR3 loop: CASSQETVVADTGELFF. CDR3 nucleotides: TGCGCCAGCAGCCAAGAAACAGTTGTGGCAGACACCGGGGAGCTGTTTTTT.

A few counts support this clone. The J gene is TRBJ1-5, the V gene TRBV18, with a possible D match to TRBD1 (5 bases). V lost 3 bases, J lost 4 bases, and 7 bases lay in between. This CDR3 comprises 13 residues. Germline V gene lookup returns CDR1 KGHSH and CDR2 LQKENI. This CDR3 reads CASSPDSNQPQHF. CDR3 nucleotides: TGTGCCAGCTCACCCGACAGTAATCAGCCCCAGCATTTT.